A selection of T cell receptor beta chains follows, all from one sample in a study of cytomegalovirus exposure and HLA in healthy donors. Generated by immunoSEQ multiplex PCR, the TCRdb table keeps only in-frame clones and is missing some. The table lists some 170,000 clones, 70% to 80% of them singletons, with roughly 3.6% in the top ten. Input material: PBMCs. These receptors all stem from a woman aged 60-75 years in good health and CMV-seropositive. Each CDR3 is given with its conserved first and last residue. A D gene is named only where the DNA matches it firmly. The size entry is marked missing in some rows and otherwise reads once, few, many or a size class.

v_gene: TRBV28
j_gene: TRBJ2-1
d_gene: TRBD2
abundance: -
CDR3nt: TGTGCCAGCAGTTTATGGACTAGCGGGAGTTGGAATGAGCAGTTCTTC
CDR3aa: CASSLWTSGSWNEQFF

v_gene: TRBV18
j_gene: TRBJ1-1
d_gene: TRBD1
abundance: -
CDR3nt: TGTGCCAGCTTGCCGGACAGGGCTATGACTGAAGCTTTCTTT
CDR3aa: CASLPDRAMTEAFF

v_gene: TRBV30
j_gene: TRBJ2-5
d_gene: -
abundance: -
CDR3nt: TGTGCCTGGAGTGCCCTTCCCGGGGGAGGGACCCAGTACTTC
CDR3aa: CAWSALPGGGTQYF

v_gene: TRBV5-1
j_gene: TRBJ2-1
d_gene: TRBD2
abundance: -
CDR3nt: TGCGCCAGCAGCTTGGAAGCGGGAGGGCCCTATGAGCAGTTCTTC
CDR3aa: CASSLEAGGPYEQFF

v_gene: TRBV9
j_gene: TRBJ2-7
d_gene: -
abundance: -
CDR3nt: -
CDR3aa: CASSVGGGAPKYF

v_gene: TRBV5-6
j_gene: TRBJ2-1
d_gene: TRBD1
abundance: -
CDR3nt: TGTGCCAGCAGCAGACCGACAGGGGGAACCTACAATGAGCAGTTCTTC
CDR3aa: CASSRPTGGTYNEQFF

v_gene: TRBV29-1
j_gene: TRBJ1-5
d_gene: -
abundance: once
CDR3nt: TGCAGCGTGCGGGACGGGGGTAGCAATCAGCCCCAGCATTTT
CDR3aa: CSVRDGGSNQPQHF

v_gene: TRBV7-8
j_gene: TRBJ2-3
d_gene: -
abundance: -
CDR3nt: TGTGCCAGCAGCCCCTTATCTAGCCTTAGCACAGATACGCAGTATTTT
CDR3aa: CASSPLSSLSTDTQYF

v_gene: TRBV5-4
j_gene: TRBJ2-5
d_gene: -
abundance: -
CDR3nt: TGTGCCAGCAGCTCTGCCCAGCGGGAAGAGACCCAGTACTTC
CDR3aa: CASSSAQREETQYF

v_gene: TRBV5-1
j_gene: TRBJ2-1
d_gene: -
abundance: -
CDR3nt: TGCGCCAGCAGCCCGTCCGGTAATGAGCAGTTCTTC
CDR3aa: CASSPSGNEQFF